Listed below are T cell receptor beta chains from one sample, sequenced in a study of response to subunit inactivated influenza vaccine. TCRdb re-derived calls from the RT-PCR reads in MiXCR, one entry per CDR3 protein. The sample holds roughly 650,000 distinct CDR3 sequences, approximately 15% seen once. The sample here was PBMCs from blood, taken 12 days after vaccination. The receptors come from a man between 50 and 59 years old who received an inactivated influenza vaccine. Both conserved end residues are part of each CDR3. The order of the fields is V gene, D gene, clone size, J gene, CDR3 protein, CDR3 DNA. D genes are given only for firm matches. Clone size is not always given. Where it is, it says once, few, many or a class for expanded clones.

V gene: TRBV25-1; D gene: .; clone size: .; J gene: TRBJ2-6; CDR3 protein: CASSSINVLTF; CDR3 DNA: TGTGCCAGCAGTTCCATTAACGTCCTGACTTTC
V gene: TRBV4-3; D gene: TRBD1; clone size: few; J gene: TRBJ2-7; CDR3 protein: CASSTAGQGISEQYF; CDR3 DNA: TGCGCCAGCAGCACCGCGGGACAGGGGATATCCGAGCAGTACTTC
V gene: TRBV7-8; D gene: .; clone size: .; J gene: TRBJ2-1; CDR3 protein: CASSLLGKYNEQFF; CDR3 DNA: TGTGCTAGCAGCTTACTGGGGAAGTACAATGAGCAGTTCTTC
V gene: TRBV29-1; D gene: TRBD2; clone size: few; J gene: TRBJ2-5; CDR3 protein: CSGTRLAGGETQYF; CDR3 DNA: TGCAGCGGGACAAGACTAGCGGGAGGGGAGACCCAGTACTTC
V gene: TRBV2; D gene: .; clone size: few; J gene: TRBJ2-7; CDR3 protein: CASSPGTPVYEQYF; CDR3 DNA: TGTGCCAGCAGTCCCGGGACGCCCGTATACGAGCAGTACTTC
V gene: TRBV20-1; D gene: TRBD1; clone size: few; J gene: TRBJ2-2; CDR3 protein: CSAREPGQGATGELFF; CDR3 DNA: TGCAGTGCTAGGGAACCGGGACAGGGGGCGACCGGGGAGCTGTTTTTT
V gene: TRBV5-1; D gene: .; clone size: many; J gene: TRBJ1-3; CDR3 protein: CASSLRPESGNTIYF; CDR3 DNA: TGCGCCAGCAGCTTGCGCCCGGAGTCTGGAAACACCATATATTTT
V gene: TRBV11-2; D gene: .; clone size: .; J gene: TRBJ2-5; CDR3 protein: CASSLNREGETQYF; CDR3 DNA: TGTGCCAGCAGCTTAAACAGGGAGGGTGAGACCCAGTACTTC
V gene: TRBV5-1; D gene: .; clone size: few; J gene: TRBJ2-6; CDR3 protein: CASSTYPEGANVLTF; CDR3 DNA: TGCGCCAGCAGCACCTATCCGGAAGGGGCCAACGTCCTGACTTTC
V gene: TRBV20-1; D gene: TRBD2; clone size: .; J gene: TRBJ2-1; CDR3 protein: CSALAGGPVNEQFF; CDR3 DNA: TGCAGTGCTTTAGCGGGGGGGCCTGTAAATGAGCAGTTCTTC
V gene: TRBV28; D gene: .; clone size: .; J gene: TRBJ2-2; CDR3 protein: CASSSATGPGELFF; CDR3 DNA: TGTGCCAGCAGTTCCGCGACAGGACCCGGGGAGCTGTTTTTT
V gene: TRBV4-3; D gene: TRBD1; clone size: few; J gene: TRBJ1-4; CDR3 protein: CASSQSPPRQGGEKLFF; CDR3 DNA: TGCGCCAGCAGCCAAAGCCCCCCTCGACAGGGAGGCGAAAAACTGTTTTTT
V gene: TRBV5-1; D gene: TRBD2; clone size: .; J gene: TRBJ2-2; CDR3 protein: CASSAGTSGLTGELFF; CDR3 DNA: TGCGCCAGCAGCGCGGGGACTAGCGGGCTCACCGGGGAGCTGTTTTTT
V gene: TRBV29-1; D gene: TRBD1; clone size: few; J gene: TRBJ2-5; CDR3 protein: CSADPGGETQYF; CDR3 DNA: TGCAGCGCTGACCCAGGGGGAGAGACCCAGTACTTC
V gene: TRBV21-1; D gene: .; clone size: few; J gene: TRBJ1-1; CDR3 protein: CASSRDRADLSLNTEAFF; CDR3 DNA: TGTGCCAGCAGCAGAGACAGGGCGGACCTGAGCTTGAACACTGAAGCTTTCTTT
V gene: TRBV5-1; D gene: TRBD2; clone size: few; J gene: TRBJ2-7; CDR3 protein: CASSLAPAGGPYEQYF; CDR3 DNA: TGCGCCAGCAGCTTGGCCCCAGCGGGGGGCCCCTACGAGCAGTACTTC
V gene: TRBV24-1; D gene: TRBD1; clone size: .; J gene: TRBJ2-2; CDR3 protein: CATSGFDRGTGELFF; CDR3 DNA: TGTGCCACCAGTGGCTTCGACAGGGGCACCGGGGAGCTGTTTTTT
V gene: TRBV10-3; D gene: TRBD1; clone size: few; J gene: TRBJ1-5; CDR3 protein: CAISERQGGQPQHF; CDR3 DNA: TGTGCCATCAGTGAGAGACAGGGTGGACAGCCCCAGCATTTT
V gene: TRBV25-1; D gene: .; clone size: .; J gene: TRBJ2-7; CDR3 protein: CASSLGPLPGHEQYF; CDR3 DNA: TGTGCCAGCAGTCTCGGACCCCTACCGGGGCACGAGCAGTACTTC
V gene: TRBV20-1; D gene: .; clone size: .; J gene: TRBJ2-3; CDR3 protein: CSARDASSTDTQYF; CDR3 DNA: TGCAGTGCTAGAGATGCTAGCAGCACAGATACGCAGTATTTT
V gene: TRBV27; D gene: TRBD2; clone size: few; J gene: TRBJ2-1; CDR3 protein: CASRRLAGTNEQFF; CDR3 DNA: TGTGCCAGCAGACGACTAGCGGGAACCAATGAGCAGTTCTTC
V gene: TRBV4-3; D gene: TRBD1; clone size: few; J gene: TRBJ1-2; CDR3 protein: CASSQDWEGGYYGYTF; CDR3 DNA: TGCGCCAGCAGCCAAGATTGGGAAGGGGGCTACTATGGCTACACCTTC
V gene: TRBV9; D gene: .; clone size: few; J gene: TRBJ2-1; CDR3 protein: CASSGPIPAPLNNEQFF; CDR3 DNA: TGTGCCAGCAGCGGCCCTATCCCAGCGCCGCTTAACAATGAGCAGTTCTTC
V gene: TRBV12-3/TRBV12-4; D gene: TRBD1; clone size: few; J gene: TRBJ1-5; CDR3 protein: CASSFVRGSQPQHF; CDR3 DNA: TGTGCCAGCAGTTTCGTCAGGGGGAGTCAGCCCCAGCATTTT
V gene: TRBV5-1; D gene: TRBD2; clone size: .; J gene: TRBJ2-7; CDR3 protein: CASKLTGASGRDDEQYF; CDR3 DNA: TGCGCCAGCAAGTTAACAGGTGCTAGCGGGAGGGACGACGAGCAGTACTTC
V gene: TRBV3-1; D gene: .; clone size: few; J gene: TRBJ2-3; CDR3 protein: CASSQGLPPDTQYF; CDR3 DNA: TGTGCCAGCAGCCAAGGGCTGCCGCCCGATACGCAGTATTTT
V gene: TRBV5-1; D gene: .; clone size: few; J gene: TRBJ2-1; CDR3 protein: CASSPGLTERNEQFF; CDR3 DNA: TGCGCCAGCAGCCCCGGACTAACGGAGAGGAATGAGCAGTTCTTC
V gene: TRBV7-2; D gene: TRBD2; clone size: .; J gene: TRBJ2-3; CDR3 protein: CASSLVAGGPGDTQYF; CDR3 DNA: TGTGCCAGCAGCTTAGTAGCGGGGGGCCCTGGAGATACGCAGTATTTT
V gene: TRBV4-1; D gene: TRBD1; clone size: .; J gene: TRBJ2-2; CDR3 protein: CASSQATGTGITGELFF; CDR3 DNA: TGCGCCAGCAGCCAGGCCACCGGGACAGGAATCACCGGGGAGCTGTTTTTT
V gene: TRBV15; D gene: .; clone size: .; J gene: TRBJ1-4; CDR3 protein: CATSRDVGKLFF; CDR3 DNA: TGTGCCACCAGCAGAGACGTGGGAAAACTGTTTTTT
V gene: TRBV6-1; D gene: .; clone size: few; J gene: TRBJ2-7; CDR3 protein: CASSNQGRARKQYF; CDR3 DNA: TGTGCCAGCAGTAATCAGGGCCGGGCTCGTAAGCAGTACTTC
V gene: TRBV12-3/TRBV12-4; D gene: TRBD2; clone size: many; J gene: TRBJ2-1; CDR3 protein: CASHGGSEQFF; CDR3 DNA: TGTGCCAGTCACGGGGGGAGTGAGCAGTTCTTC
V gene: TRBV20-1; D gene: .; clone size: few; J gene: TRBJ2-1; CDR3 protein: CSAREGSTGQQFF; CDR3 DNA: TGCAGTGCTAGAGAGGGTTCGACAGGACAGCAGTTCTTC
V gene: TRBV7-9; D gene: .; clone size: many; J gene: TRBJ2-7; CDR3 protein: CASSPGITYEQYF; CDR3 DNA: TGTGCCAGCAGCCCGGGGATAACCTACGAGCAGTACTTC
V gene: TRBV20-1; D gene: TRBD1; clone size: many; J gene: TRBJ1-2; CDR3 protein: CSATKGATNYGYTF; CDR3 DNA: TGCAGTGCTACTAAGGGGGCTACTAACTATGGCTACACCTTC
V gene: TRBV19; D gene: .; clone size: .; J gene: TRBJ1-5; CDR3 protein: CASSIGATNQPQHF; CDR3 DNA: TGTGCCAGTAGTATCGGAGCGACGAATCAGCCCCAGCATTTT
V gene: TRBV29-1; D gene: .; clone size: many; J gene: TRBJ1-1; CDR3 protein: CSVEEQFAEAFF; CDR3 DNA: TGCAGCGTTGAAGAACAGTTTGCTGAAGCTTTCTTT
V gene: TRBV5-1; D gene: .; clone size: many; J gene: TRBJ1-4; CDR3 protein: CASSQDTATNEKLFF; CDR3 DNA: TGCGCCAGCAGCCAGGACACCGCAACTAATGAAAAACTGTTTTTT
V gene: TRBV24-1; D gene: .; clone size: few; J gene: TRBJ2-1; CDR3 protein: CATSDETDKKFF; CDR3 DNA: TGTGCCACCAGTGATGAGACTGACAAAAAGTTCTTC
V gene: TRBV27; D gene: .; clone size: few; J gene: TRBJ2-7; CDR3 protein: CASSLRAVSYEQYF; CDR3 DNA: TGTGCCAGCAGTTTAAGAGCTGTCTCCTACGAGCAGTACTTC
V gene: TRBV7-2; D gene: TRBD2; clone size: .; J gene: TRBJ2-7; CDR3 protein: CASSLRASGRAFSYEQYF; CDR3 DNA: TGTGCCAGCAGCTTACGTGCTAGCGGGAGGGCCTTCTCCTACGAGCAGTACTTC
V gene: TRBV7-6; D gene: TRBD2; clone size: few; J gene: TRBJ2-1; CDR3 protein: CASSLVGLADDNEQFF; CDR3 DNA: TGTGCCAGCAGCTTAGTGGGACTAGCGGATGACAATGAGCAGTTCTTC
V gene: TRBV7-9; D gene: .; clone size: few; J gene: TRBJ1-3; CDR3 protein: CASSINTIYF; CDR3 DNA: TGTGCCAGCAGCATTAACACCATATATTTT
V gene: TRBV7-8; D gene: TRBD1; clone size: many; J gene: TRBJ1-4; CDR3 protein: CASSRDREDSTNEKLFF; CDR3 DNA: TGTGCCAGCAGCCGGGACAGGGAGGATTCGACTAATGAAAAACTGTTTTTT
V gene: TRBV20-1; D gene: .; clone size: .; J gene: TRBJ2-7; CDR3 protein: CSARRDGSYEQYF; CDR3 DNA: TGCAGTGCTCGGAGGGACGGCTCCTACGAGCAGTACTTC
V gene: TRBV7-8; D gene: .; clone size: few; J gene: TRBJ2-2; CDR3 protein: CASSLFGRGMNTGELFF; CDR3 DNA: TGTGCCAGCAGCTTATTTGGTCGTGGGATGAACACCGGGGAGCTGTTTTTT
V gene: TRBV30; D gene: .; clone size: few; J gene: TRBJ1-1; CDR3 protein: CAWAADGGANTEAFF; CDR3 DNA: TGTGCCTGGGCCGCCGACGGAGGGGCTAACACTGAAGCTTTCTTT
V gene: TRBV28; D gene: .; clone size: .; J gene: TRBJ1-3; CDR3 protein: CASTLLAGVGNTIYF; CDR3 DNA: TGTGCCAGCACCCTCCTGGCAGGGGTGGGAAACACCATATATTTT
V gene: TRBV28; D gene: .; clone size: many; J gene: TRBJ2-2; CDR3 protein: CASSSVTGELFF; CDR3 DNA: TGTGCCAGCAGTTCAGTTACCGGGGAGCTGTTTTTT
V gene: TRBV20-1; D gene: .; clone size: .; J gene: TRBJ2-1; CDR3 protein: CSASLGPNEQFF; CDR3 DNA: TGCAGTGCTAGTCTAGGGCCCAATGAGCAGTTCTTC
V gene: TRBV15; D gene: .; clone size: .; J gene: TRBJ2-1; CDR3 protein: CATRNTGYTYNEQFF; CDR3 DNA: TGTGCCACCAGAAATACAGGGTACACCTACAATGAGCAGTTCTTC